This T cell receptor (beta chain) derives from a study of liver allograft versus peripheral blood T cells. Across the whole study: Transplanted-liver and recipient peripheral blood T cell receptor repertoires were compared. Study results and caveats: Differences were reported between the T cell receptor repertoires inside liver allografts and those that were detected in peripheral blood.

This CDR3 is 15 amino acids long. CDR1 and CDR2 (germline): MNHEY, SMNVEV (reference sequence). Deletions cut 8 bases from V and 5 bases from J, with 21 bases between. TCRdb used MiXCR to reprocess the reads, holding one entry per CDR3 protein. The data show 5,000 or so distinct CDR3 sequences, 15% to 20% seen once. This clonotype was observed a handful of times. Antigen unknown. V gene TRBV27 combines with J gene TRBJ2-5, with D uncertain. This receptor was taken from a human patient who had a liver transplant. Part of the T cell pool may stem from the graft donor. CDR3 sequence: CASGNRVRSAETQYF. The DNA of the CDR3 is TGTGCCAGCGGAAACCGGGTCCGGTCAGCGGAGACCCAGTACTTC.